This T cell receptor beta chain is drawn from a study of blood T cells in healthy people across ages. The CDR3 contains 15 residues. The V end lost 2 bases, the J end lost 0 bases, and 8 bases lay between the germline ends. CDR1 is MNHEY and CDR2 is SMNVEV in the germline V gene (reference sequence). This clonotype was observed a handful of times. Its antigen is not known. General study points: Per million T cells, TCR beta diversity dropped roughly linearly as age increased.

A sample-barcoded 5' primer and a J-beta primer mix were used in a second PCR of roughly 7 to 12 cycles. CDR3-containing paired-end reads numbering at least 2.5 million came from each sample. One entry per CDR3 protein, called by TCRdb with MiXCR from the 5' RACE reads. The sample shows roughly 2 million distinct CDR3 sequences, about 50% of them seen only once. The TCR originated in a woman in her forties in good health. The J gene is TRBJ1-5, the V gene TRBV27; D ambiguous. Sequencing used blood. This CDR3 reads CASSLRPYSNQPQHF. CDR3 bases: TGTGCCAGCAGTTTACGACCGTATAGCAATCAGCCCCAGCATTTT.